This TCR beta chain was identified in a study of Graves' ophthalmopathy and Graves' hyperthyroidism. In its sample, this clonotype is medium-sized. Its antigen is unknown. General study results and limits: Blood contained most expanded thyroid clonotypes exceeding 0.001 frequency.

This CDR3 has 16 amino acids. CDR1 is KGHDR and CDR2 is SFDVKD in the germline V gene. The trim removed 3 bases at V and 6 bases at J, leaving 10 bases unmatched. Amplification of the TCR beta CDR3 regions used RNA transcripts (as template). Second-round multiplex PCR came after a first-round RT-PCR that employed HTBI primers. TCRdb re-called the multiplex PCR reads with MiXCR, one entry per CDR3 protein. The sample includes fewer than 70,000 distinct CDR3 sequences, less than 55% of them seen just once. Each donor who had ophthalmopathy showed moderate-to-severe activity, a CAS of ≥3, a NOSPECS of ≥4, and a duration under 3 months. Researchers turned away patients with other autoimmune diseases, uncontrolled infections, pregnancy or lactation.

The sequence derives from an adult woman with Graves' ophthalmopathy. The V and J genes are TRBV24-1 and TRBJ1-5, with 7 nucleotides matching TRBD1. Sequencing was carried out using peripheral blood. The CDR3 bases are TGTGCCACCAGTGATGGCAGGGGGGATAGGGGTCAGCCCCAGCATTTT. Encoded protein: CATSDGRGDRGQPQHF.